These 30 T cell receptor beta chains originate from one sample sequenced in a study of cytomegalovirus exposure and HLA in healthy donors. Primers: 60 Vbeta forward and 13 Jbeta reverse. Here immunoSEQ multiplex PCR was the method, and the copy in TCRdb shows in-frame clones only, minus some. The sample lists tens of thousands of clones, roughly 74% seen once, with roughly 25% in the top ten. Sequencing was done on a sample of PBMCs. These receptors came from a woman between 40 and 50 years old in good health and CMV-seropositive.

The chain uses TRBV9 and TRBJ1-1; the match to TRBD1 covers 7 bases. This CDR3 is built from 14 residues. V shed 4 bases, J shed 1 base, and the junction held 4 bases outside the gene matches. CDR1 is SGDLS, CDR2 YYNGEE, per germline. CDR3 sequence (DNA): TGTGCCAGCAGCCCGACAGGGTGGAACACTGAAGCTTTCTTT. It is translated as CASSPTGWNTEAFF.

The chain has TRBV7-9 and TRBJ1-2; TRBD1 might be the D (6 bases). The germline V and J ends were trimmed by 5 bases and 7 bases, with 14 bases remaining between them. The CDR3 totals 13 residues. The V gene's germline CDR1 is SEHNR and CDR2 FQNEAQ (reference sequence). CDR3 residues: CASSPRGGSGYTF. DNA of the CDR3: TGTGCCAGCAGCCCGAGGGGGGGAAGTGGCTACACCTTC.

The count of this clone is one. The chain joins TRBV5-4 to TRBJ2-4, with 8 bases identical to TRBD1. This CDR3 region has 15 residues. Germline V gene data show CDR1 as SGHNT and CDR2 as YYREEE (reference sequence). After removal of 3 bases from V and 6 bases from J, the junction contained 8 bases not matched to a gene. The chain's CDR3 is CASSSALTGVNIQYF. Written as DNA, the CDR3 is TGTGCCAGCAGCTCGGCCTTGACAGGGGTAAACATTCAGTACTTC.

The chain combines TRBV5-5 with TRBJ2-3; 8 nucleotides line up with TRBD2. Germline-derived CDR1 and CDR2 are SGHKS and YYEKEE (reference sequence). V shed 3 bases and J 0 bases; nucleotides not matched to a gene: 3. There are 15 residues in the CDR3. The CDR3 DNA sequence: TGTGCCAGCAGCTCGGGGGGGTCTAGCACAGATACGCAGTATTTT. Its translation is CASSSGGSSTDTQYF.

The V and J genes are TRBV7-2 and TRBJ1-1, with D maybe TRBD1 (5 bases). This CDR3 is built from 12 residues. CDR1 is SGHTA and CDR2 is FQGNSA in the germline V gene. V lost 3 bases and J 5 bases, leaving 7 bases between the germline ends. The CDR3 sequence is CASSLGRTEAFF. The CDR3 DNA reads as TGTGCCAGCAGCTTGGGGCGGACTGAAGCTTTCTTT.

CDR3 nucleotide sequence: TGCGCCAGCAGCCTCGTATCCGACACTTTCTCCTACAATGAGCAGTTCTTC. It specifies CASSLVSDTFSYNEQFF. The gene calls are TRBV4-1 and TRBJ2-1; D call uncertain. The CDR3 has 17 amino acids. Trimming removed 4 bases at V and 0 bases at J, with 16 bases between. Germline CDR1 MGHRA, CDR2 YSYEKL.

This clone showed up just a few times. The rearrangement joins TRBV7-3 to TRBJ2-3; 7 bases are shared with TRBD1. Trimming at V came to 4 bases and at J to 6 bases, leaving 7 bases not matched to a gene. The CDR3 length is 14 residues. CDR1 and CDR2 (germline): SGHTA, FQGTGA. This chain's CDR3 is CASSSGTALDTQYF. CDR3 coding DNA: TGTGCCAGCAGCTCCGGGACAGCCCTGGATACGCAGTATTTT.

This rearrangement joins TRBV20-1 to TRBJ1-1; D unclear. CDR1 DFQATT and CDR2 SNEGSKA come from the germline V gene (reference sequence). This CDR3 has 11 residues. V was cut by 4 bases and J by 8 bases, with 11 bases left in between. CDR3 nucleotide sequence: TGCAGTGCTACTGGACTGAACGAAGCTTTCTTT. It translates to CSATGLNEAFF.

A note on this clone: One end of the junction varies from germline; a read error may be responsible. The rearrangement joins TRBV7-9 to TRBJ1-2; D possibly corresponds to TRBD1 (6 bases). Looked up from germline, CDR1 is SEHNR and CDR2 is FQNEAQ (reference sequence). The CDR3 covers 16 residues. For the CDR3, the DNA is TGTTCCAGCGGTGTAGGACAGCTAGCTCTAAACTATGGCTACACCTTC. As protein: CSSGVGQLALNYGYTF.

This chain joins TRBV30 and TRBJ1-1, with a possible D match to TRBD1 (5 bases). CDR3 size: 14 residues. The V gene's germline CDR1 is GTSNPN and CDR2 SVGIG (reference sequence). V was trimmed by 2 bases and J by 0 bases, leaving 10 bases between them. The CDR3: CAWSLRGLNTEAFF. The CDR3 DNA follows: TGTGCCTGGAGTCTACGGGGGTTGAACACTGAAGCTTTCTTT.

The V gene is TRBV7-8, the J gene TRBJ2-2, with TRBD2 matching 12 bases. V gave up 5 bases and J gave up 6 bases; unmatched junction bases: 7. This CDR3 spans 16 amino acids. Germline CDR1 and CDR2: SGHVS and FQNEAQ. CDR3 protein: CASSATLAGGPGELFF. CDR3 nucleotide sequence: TGTGCCAGCAGCGCTACACTAGCGGGGGGCCCCGGGGAGCTGTTTTTT. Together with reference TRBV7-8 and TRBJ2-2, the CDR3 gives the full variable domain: GAGVSQSPRYKVAKRGQDVALRCDPISGHVSLFWYQQALGQGPEFLTYFQNEAQLDKSGLPSDRFFAERPEGSVSTLKIQRTQQEDSAVYLCASSATLAGGPGELFFGEGSRLTVL.

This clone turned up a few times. CDR3 region: CASRPVGGTRTKTYEQYF. CDR3 bases: TGTGCCAGCAGACCCGTCGGGGGGACCCGTACGAAAACCTACGAGCAGTACTTC. The J gene is TRBJ2-7, the V gene TRBV11-2; 7 bases agree with TRBD2. V dropped 6 bases and J dropped 2; count of bases not matched to a gene: 19. CDR1 SGHAT and CDR2 FQNNGV come from the germline V gene. CDR3 length equals 18 residues.

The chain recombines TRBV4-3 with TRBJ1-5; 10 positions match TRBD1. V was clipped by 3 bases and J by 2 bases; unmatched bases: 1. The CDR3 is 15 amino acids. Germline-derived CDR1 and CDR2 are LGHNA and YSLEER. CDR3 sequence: CASSHGTGGNQPQHF. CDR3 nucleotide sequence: TGCGCCAGCAGCCATGGGACAGGGGGCAATCAGCCCCAGCATTTT.

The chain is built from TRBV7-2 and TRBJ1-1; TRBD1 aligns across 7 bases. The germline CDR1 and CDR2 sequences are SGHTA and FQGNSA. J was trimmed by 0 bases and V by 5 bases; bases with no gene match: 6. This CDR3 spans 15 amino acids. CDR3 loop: CASSQRRGVNTEAFF. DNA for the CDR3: TGTGCCAGCAGCCAACGCAGGGGGGTGAACACTGAAGCTTTCTTT.

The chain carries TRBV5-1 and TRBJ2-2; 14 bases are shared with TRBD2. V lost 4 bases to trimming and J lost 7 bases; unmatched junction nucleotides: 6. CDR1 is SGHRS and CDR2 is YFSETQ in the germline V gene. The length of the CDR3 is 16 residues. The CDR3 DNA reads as TGCGCCAGCAGCCCTCAGGGACTAGCGGGAGACGGGGAGCTGTTTTTT. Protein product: CASSPQGLAGDGELFF.

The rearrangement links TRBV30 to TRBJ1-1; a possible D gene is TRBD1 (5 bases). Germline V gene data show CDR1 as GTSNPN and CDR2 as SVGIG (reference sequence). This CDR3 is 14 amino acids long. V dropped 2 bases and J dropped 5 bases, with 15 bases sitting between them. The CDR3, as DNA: TGTGCCTGGAGTTCCCTTCCGGGGGGGACTGAAGCTTTCTTT. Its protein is CAWSSLPGGTEAFF.

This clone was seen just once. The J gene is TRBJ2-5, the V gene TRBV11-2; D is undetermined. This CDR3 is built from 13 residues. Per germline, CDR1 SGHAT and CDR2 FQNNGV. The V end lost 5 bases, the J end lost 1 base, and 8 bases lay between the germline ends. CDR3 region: CASSPHTQETQYF. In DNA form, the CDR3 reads TGTGCCAGCAGCCCCCACACCCAAGAGACCCAGTACTTC.

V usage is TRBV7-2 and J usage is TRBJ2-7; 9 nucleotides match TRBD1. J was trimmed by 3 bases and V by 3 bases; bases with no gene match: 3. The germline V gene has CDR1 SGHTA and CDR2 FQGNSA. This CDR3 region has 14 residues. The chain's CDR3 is CASSFRDRDYEQYF. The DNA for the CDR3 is TGTGCCAGCAGCTTCCGGGACAGGGACTACGAGCAGTACTTC. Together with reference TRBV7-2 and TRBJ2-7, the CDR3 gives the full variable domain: GAGVSQSPSNKVTEKGKDVELRCDPISGHTALYWYRQSLGQGLEFLIYFQGNSAPDKSGLPSDRFSAERTGGSVSTLTIQRTQQEDSAVYLCASSFRDRDYEQYFGPGTRLTVT.

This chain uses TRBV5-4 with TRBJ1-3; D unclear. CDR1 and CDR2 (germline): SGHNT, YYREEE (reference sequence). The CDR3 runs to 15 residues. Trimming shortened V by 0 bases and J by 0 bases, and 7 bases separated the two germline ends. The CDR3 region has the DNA TGTGCCAGCAGCTTGGCGGAGAACTCTGGAAACACCATATATTTT. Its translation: CASSLAENSGNTIYF. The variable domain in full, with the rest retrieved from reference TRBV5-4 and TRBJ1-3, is ETGVTQSPTHLIKTRGQQVTLRCSSQSGHNTVSWYQQALGQGPQFIFQYYREEENGRGNFPPRFSGLQFPNYSSELNVNALELDDSALYLCASSLAENSGNTIYFGEGSWLTVV.

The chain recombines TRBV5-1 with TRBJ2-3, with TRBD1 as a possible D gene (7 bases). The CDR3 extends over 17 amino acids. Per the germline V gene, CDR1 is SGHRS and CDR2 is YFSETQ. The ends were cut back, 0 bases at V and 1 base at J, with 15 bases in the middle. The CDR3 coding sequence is TGCGCCAGCAGCTTGGAGGGACAGAGGGGGGGCACAGATACGCAGTATTTT. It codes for CASSLEGQRGGTDTQYF.

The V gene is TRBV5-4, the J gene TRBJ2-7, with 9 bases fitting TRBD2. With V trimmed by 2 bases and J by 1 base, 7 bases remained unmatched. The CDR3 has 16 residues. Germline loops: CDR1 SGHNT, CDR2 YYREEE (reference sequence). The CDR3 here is CASSFGRGGGSYEQYF. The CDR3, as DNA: TGTGCCAGCAGCTTCGGGCGGGGGGGAGGGTCCTACGAGCAGTACTTC.

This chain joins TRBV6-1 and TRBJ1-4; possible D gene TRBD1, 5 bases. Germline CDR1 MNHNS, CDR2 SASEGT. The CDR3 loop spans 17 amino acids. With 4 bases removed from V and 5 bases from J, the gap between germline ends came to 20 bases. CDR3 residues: CASSVTFFQGGNEKLFF. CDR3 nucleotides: TGTGCCAGCAGTGTCACCTTCTTCCAGGGTGGGAATGAAAAACTGTTTTTT.

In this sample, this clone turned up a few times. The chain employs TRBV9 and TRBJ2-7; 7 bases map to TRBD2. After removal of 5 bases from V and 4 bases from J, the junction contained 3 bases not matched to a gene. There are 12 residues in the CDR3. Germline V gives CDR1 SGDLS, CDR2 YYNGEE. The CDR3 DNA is TGTGCCAGCAGTGGGGAGGGGTACGAGCAGTACTTC. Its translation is CASSGEGYEQYF.

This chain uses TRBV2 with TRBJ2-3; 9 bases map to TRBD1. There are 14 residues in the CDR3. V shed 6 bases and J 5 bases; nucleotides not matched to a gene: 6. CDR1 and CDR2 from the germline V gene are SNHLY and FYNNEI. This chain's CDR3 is CASSGTGRGDTQYF. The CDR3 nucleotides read TGTGCCAGCAGCGGGACAGGGCGCGGAGATACGCAGTATTTT.

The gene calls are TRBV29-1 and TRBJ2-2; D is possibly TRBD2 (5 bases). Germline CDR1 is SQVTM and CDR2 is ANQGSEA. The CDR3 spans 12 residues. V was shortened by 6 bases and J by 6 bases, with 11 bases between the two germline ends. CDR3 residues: CSVFTGAGELFF. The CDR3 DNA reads TGCAGCGTATTTACCGGGGCCGGGGAGCTGTTTTTT.

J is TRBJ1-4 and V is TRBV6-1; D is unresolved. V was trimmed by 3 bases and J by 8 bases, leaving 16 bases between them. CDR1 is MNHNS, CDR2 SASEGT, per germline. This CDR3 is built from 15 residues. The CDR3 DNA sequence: TGTGCCAGCAGTGATACCCCCGGAGGGCGGGAAAAACTGTTTTTT. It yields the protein CASSDTPGGREKLFF.

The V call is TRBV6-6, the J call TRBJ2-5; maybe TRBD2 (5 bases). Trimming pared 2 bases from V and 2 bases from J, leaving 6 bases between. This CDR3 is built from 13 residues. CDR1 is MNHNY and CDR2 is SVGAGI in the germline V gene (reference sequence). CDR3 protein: CASSYRGQETQYF. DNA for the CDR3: TGTGCCAGCAGTTACCGGGGACAAGAGACCCAGTACTTC.

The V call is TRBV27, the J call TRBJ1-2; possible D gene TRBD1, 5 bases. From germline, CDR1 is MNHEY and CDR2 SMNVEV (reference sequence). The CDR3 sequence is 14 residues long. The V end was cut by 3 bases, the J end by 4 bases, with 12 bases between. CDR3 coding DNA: TGTGCCAGCAGTTTCAGGGTGGAGGGCTATGGCTACACCTTC. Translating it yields CASSFRVEGYGYTF.

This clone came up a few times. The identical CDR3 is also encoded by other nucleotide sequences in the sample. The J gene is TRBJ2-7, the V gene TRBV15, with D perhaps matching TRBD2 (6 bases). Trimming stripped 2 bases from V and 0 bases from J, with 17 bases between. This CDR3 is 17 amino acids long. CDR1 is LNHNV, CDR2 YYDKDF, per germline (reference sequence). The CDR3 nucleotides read TGTGCCACCAGCAGACCCCCACTCCAGGGAGGCTCCTACGAGCAGTACTTC. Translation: CATSRPPLQGGSYEQYF.

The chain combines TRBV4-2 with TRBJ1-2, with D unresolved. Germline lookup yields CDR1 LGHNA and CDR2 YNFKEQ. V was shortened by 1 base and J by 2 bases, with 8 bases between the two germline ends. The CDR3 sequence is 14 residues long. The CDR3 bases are TGTGCCAGCAGCCAAGTCGTAGCAAACTATGGCTACACCTTC. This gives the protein CASSQVVANYGYTF.